This record looks at one TCR beta chain sequence and its context. Its specificity is not known. The data were obtained in a study of T cell repertoires in cytomegalovirus infection. Background on the study: Selected CMV epitopes included recently identified HLA-C-restricted ones as well as well-studied HLA-B-restricted ones. Through public TCR beta signatures, both CMV infection and matching HLA type were indicated.

In TCRdb, the reads were re-called with MiXCR into one record per CDR3 protein. The profile shows about 470,000 distinct CDR3 sequences, about 42% of them singletons. Study results and limitations: Individuals carrying CMV plus the relevant HLA were identified by cumulative frequency of public TCR beta families. The response measured ex vivo was dominated by TCR beta clonotypes (HLA-C-restricted and CMV-specific).

The CDR3 has 16 amino acids. Deletions cut 0 bases from V and 5 bases from J, with 11 bases between. This chain links TRBV23-1 with TRBJ1-6; the D is unclear. TRBV23-1 falls under the ORF class, with uncertain function. This sample comprised cultured PBMCs, obtained from culture after CMV antigen stimulation. This clonotype originated in a human donor in good health (CMV status not recorded). Some clones in this sample may be carry-over from other donors' samples. This chain's CDR3 is CASSQSPTDNNSPLHF. The CDR3 nucleotides are TGCGCCAGCAGTCAATCCCCCACAGACAATAATTCACCCCTCCACTTT.